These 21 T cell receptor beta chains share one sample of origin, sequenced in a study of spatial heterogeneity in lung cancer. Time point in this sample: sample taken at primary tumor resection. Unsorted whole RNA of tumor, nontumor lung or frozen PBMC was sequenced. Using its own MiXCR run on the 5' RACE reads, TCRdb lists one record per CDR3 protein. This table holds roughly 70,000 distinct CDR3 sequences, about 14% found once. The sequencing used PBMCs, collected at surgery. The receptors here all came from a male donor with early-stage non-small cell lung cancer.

The CDR3 protein is CASSFLGNEQFF. CDR3 in DNA: TGTGCCAGCAGCTTCCTAGGCAATGAGCAGTTCTTC. The V gene is TRBV7-2, the J gene TRBJ2-1; D is unclear. Germline V gene sequence: CDR1 SGHTA, CDR2 FQGNSA. CDR3 length: 12 amino acids. V was clipped by 3 bases and J by 6 bases, with 6 bases between them. The full variable domain, rest sourced from reference TRBV7-2 and TRBJ2-1, is GAGVSQSPSNKVTEKGKDVELRCDPISGHTALYWYRQSLGQGLEFLIYFQGNSAPDKSGLPSDRFSAERTGGSVSTLTIQRTQQEDSAVYLCASSFLGNEQFFGPGTRLTVL.

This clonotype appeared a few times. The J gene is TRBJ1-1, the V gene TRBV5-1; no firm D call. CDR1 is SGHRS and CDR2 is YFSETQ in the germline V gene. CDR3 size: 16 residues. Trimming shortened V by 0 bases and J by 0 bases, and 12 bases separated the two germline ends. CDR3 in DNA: TGCGCCAGCAGCTTGGCCGACGGGATCATGAACACTGAAGCTTTCTTT. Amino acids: CASSLADGIMNTEAFF.

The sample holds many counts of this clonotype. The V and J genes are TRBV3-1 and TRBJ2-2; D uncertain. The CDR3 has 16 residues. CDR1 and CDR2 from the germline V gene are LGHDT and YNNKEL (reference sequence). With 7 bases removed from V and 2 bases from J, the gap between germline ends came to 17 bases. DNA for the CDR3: TGTGCCAGCACCCCGATCTACAGCCTCAACACCGGGGAGCTGTTTTTT. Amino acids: CASTPIYSLNTGELFF.

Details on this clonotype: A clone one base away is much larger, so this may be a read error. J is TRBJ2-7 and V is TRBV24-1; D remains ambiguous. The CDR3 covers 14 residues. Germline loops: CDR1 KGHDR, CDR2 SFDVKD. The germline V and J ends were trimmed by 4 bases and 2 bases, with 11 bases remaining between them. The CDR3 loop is CATSDTQSPYEQYF. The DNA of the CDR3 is TGTGCCACCAGTGACACGCAGAGCCCCTACGAGCAGTACTTC.

The CDR3 DNA reads as TGTGCCAGCAGCCGGGCACCCTTTTACGAGCAGTACTTC. Translation gives CASSRAPFYEQYF. This rearrangement joins TRBV14 to TRBJ2-7, with D unresolved. Trimming removed 4 bases at V and 4 bases at J, with 11 bases between. Germline CDR1 reads SGHDN; CDR2 reads FVKESK. The CDR3 spans 13 residues.

CDR3: CASSQDHRTGTHQPQHF. In DNA, the CDR3 is TGCGCCAGCAGCCAAGATCACCGGACAGGGACGCATCAGCCCCAGCATTTT. The V call is TRBV4-1, the J call TRBJ1-5; 8 bases align to TRBD1. The J segment lost 5 bases and the V segment lost 0 bases, leaving 9 bases of the junction unmatched. The CDR3 covers 17 residues. Germline CDR1 reads MGHRA; CDR2 reads YSYEKL.

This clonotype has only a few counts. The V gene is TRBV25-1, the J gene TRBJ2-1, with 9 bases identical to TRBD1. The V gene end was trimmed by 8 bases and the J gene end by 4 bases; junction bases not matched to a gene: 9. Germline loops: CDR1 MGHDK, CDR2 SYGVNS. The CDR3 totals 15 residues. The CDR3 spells CASGGRDRAYNEQFF. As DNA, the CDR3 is TGTGCCAGCGGGGGCCGGGACAGGGCTTACAATGAGCAGTTCTTC. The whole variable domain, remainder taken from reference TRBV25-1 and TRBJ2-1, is EADIYQTPRYLVIGTGKKITLECSQTMGHDKMYWYQQDPGMELHLIHYSYGVNSTEKGDLSSESTVSRIRTEHFPLTLESARPSHTSQYLCASGGRDRAYNEQFFGPGTRLTVL.

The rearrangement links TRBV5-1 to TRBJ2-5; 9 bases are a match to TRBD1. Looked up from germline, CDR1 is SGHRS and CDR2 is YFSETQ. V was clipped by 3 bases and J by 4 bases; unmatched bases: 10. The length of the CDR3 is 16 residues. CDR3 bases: TGCGCCAGCAGCTCCGCGGGACAGGGCCAAGGAGAGACCCAGTACTTC. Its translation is CASSSAGQGQGETQYF.

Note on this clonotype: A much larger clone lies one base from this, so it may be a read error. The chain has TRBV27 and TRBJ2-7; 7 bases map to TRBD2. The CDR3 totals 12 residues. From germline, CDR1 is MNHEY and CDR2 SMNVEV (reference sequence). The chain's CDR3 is CVSSSGSYEQYF. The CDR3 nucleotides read TGTGTCAGCAGTAGCGGGTCCTACGAGCAGTACTTC.

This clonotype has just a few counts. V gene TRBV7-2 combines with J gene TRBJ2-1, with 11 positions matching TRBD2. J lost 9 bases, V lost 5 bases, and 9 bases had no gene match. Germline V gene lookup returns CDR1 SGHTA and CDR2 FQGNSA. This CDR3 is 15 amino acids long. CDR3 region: CASSTIAGGHGEQFF. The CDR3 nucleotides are TGTGCCAGCAGCACCATAGCGGGAGGGCACGGTGAGCAGTTCTTC.

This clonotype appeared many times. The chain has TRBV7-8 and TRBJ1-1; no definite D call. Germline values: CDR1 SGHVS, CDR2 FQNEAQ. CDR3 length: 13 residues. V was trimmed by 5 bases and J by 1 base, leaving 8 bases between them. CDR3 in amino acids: CASSKAGNTEAFF. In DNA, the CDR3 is TGTGCCAGCAGCAAAGCAGGGAACACTGAAGCTTTCTTT. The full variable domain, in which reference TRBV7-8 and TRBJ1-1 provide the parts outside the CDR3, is GAGVSQSPRYKVAKRGQDVALRCDPISGHVSLFWYQQALGQGPEFLTYFQNEAQLDKSGLPSDRFFAERPEGSVSTLKIQRTQQEDSAVYLCASSKAGNTEAFFGQGTRLTVV.

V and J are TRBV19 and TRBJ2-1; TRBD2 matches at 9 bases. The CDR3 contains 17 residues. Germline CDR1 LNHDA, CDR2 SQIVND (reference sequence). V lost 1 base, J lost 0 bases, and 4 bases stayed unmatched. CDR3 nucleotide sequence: TGTGCCAGTAGTATAGGGCGACTAGCGGCCTCCTACAATGAGCAGTTCTTC. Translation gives CASSIGRLAASYNEQFF.

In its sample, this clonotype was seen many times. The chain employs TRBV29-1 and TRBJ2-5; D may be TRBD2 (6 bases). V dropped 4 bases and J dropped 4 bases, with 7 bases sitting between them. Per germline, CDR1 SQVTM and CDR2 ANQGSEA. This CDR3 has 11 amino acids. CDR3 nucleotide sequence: TGCAGCGTTGTCGGGGGAGAGACCCAGTACTTC. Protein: CSVVGGETQYF.

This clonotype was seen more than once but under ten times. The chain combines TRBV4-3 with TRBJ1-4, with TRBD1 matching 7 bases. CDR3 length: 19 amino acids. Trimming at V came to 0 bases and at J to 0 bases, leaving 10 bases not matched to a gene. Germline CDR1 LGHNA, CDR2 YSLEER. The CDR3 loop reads CASSQDSLGQYATNEKLFF. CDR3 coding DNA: TGCGCCAGCAGCCAAGACAGTTTGGGACAGTATGCAACTAATGAAAAACTGTTTTTT.

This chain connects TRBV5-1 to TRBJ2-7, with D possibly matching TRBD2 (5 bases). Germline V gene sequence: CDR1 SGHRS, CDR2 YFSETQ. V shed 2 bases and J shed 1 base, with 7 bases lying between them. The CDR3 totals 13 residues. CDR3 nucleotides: TGCGCCAGCAGCTTCGGGGTATCCTACGAGCAGTACTTC. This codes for CASSFGVSYEQYF.

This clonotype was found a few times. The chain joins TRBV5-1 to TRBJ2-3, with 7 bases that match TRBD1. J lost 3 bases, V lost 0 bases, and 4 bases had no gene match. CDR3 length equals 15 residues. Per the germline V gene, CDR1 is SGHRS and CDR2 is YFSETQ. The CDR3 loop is CASSLGDRPTDTQYF. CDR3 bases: TGCGCCAGCAGCTTGGGGGACAGACCTACAGATACGCAGTATTTT.

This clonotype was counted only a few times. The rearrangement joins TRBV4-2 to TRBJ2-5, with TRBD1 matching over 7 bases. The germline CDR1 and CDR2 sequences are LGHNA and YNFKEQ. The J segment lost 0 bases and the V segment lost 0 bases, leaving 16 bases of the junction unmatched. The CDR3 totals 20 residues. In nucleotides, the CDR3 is TGTGCCAGCAGCCAAGATTCGATCCGGGACAGTGCGACTAACCAAGAGACCCAGTACTTC. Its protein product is CASSQDSIRDSATNQETQYF.

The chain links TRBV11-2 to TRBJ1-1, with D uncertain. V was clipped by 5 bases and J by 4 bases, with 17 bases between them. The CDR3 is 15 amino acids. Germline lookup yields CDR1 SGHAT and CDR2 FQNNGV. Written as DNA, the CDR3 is TGTGCCAGCAGCATTACCCGGAAAGCGGGCACTGAAGCTTTCTTT. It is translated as CASSITRKAGTEAFF.

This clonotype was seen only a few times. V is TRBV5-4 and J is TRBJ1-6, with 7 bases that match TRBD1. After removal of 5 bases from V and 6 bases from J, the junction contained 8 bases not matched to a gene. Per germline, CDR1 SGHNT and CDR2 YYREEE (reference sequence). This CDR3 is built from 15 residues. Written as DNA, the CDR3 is TGTGCCAGCAGTTTTGGCAGGGGGGGTAATTCACCCCTCCACTTT. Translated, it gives CASSFGRGGNSPLHF.

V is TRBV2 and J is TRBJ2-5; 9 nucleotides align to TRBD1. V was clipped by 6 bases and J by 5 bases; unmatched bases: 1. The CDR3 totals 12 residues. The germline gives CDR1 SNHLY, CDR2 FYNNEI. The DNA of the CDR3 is TGTGCCAGCAGAGGACAGGGGGAGACCCAGTACTTC. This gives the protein CASRGQGETQYF.

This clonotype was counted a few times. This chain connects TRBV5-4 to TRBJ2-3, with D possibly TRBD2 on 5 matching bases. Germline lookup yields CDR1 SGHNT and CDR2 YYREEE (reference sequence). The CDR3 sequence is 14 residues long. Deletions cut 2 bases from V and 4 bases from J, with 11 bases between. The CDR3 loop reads CASSFSHSADTQYF. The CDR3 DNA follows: TGTGCCAGCAGCTTCTCCCATAGCGCAGATACGCAGTATTTT.